This entry concerns a single T cell receptor beta chain. Antigen: not known. For CDR3 and TCR beta VDJ profiling, genomic DNA was the template used. Via MiXCR, TCRdb re-called the reads, giving one row per CDR3 protein. The repertoire holds 150,000 to 180,000 distinct CDR3 sequences, with around half as singletons. These data originate in a study of CD8+CD57+ T cells in acquired aplastic anemia. Study-level information: Sorted CD4+ and CD8+ cells gave an average of around 3 ug of DNA. Notes on the study in general: Some 31 sequences, all CD8+ CDR3, were shared between patients and controls.

This CDR3 is 18 amino acids long. CDR1 is SNHLY and CDR2 is FYNNEI in the germline V gene. V was clipped by 5 bases and J by 0 bases; unmatched bases: 10. It was patients with CD8+CD57+ cell expansion by flow cytometry who were chosen for sequencing. The genes are TRBV2 and TRBJ1-6; the match to TRBD1 covers 7 bases. The TCR sequence derives from a human donor with aplastic anemia. The material sequenced was sorted CD4+, CD8+, or CD8+CD57+ T cells (not recorded which) from PBMCs. CDR3 sequence (DNA): TGTGCCAGCAGTACTACAGGGGACCGGAGCTCCTATAATTCACCCCTCCACTTT. As protein: CASSTTGDRSSYNSPLHF.